These 12 T cell receptor beta chains were all obtained from the same sample, sequenced in a study of cytomegalovirus exposure and HLA in healthy donors. Method: immunoSEQ multiplex PCR; TCRdb's copy keeps in-frame clones and lacks some. The sample has 150,000 to 200,000 clones; roughly nine tenths are singletons. Specimen: PBMCs. The origin of the receptors is a man aged 18 to 30 in good health and CMV-seropositive.

A few counts support this clone. The J gene is TRBJ1-2, the V gene TRBV18; D ambiguous. Germline assignment: CDR1 KGHSH and CDR2 LQKENI. The CDR3 has 13 residues. V was trimmed by 3 bases and J by 9 bases, leaving 14 bases between them. The DNA for the CDR3 is TGTGCCAGCTCACCTCCACTCCTTATGAGCTACACCTTC. Translating gives CASSPPLLMSYTF.

The CDR3 protein is CASSSGLTYSGANVLTF. CDR3 coding DNA: TGTGCCAGCAGCTCGGGACTCACGTACTCTGGGGCCAACGTCCTGACTTTC. The chain recombines TRBV5-4 with TRBJ2-6, with a weak D call TRBD2 (6 bases). V was clipped by 3 bases and J by 0 bases, with 13 bases between them. CDR1 is SGHNT, CDR2 YYREEE, per germline (reference sequence). This CDR3 spans 17 amino acids.

This clone turned up a few times. The chain has TRBV11-2 and TRBJ1-6, with 10 bases fitting TRBD1. J lost 8 bases, V lost 4 bases, and 8 bases had no gene match. Germline V CDR1 and CDR2: SGHAT, FQNNGV. This CDR3 is 16 amino acids long. CDR3 nucleotides: TGTGCCAGCAGCTCCCCCGGCGGGACAGGGGATTCACCCCTCCACTTT. Its protein product is CASSSPGGTGDSPLHF. Using reference TRBV11-2 and TRBJ1-6 for the parts outside the CDR3, the full variable domain is EAGVAQSPRYKIIEKRQSVAFWCNPISGHATLYWYQQILGQGPKLLIQFQNNGVVDDSQLPKDRFSAERLKGVDSTLKIQPAKLEDSAVYLCASSSPGGTGDSPLHFGNGTRLTVT.

This sequence joins TRBV11-2 and TRBJ2-7; D not resolved. Trimming took 1 base from V and 3 from J, leaving 19 bases between them. Germline CDR1 reads SGHAT; CDR2 reads FQNNGV. This CDR3 has 17 residues. CDR3 nucleotide sequence: TGTGCCAGCAGCTTAGTTACGATCGGCAGGCCCAACTACGAGCAGTACTTC. Protein product: CASSLVTIGRPNYEQYF.

This clone was counted once. Other DNA sequences from this sample encode an identical CDR3 as well. The chain joins TRBV9 to TRBJ2-3, with 11 bases identical to TRBD2. Trimming cost V 0 bases and J 3 bases; bases outside gene matches: 0. Germline V gene sequence: CDR1 SGDLS, CDR2 YYNGEE. The CDR3 has 15 residues. CDR3 region: CASSVVAGGTDTQYF. Here the CDR3 DNA reads TGTGCCAGCAGCGTAGTAGCGGGGGGGACAGATACGCAGTATTTT.

Here the CDR3 DNA reads TGTGCCAGCAGGGACAGCCTAATAGATACGCAGTATTTT. Its translation: CASRDSLIDTQYF. The chain employs TRBV7-6 and TRBJ2-3; perhaps TRBD1 as D (6 bases). Per the germline V gene, CDR1 is SGHVS and CDR2 is FNYEAQ. The V end was cut by 6 bases, the J end by 5 bases, with 12 bases between. There are 13 residues in the CDR3.

CDR3 loop: CASIPGTAYGYTF. The CDR3 region has the DNA TGTGCCAGCATCCCAGGGACTGCTTATGGCTACACCTTC. This chain connects TRBV6-1 to TRBJ1-2; perhaps TRBD1 as D (5 bases). Trimming cost V 7 bases and J 5 bases, with 14 bases left between them. Germline V gives CDR1 MNHNS, CDR2 SASEGT. The CDR3 runs 13 residues.

J is TRBJ2-1 and V is TRBV9, with TRBD2 matching 9 bases. The CDR3 contains 14 residues. Germline CDR1 SGDLS, CDR2 YYNGEE. After removal of 3 bases from V and 6 bases from J, the junction contained 4 bases not matched to a gene. CDR3: CASSAFSGSNEQFF. The CDR3 DNA reads TGTGCCAGCAGCGCCTTTAGCGGGAGCAATGAGCAGTTCTTC.

The J gene is TRBJ2-7, the V gene TRBV7-9, with no clear D. Trimming removed 5 bases from V and 3 bases from J, with 11 bases in between. Germline CDR1 reads SEHNR; CDR2 reads FQNEAQ (reference sequence). The CDR3 length is 13 residues. The CDR3: CASSAFSLYEQYF. The CDR3 bases are TGTGCCAGCAGCGCCTTTAGTCTCTACGAGCAGTACTTC. The full variable domain, rest sourced from reference TRBV7-9 and TRBJ2-7, is DTGVSQNPRHKITKRGQNVTFRCDPISEHNRLYWYRQTLGQGPEFLTYFQNEAQLEKSRLLSDRFSAERPKGSFSTLEIQRTEQGDSAMYLCASSAFSLYEQYFGPGTRLTVT.

The CDR3 spells CATQFDGAGGNQPQHF. Written as DNA, the CDR3 is TGTGCCACCCAGTTTGATGGGGCAGGGGGCAATCAGCCCCAGCATTTT. The J gene is TRBJ1-5, the V gene TRBV28; tentatively, D is TRBD1 (6 bases). V lost 10 bases and J 2 bases, leaving 21 bases between the germline ends. Germline CDR1 is MDHEN and CDR2 is SYDVKM. The CDR3 has 16 amino acids.

Only one count was recorded for this clone. V and J are TRBV4-2 and TRBJ2-7; D is uncertain. This CDR3 spans 11 amino acids. V lost 5 bases to trimming and J lost 3 bases, with 5 bases between them. Germline CDR1 reads LGHNA; CDR2 reads YNFKEQ. The chain's CDR3 is CASSFYYEQYF. The CDR3 DNA reads as TGTGCCAGCAGCTTTTACTACGAGCAGTACTTC.

This chain joins TRBV9 and TRBJ2-1, with TRBD2 matching 11 bases. In germline, CDR1 is SGDLS, CDR2 YYNGEE. This CDR3 spans 18 amino acids. The J segment lost 7 bases and the V segment lost 0 bases, leaving 12 bases of the junction unmatched. CDR3 sequence reads: CASSVDSSGGRGGNEQFF. The CDR3 DNA follows: TGTGCCAGCAGCGTAGACTCTAGCGGGGGGAGAGGAGGTAATGAGCAGTTCTTC.